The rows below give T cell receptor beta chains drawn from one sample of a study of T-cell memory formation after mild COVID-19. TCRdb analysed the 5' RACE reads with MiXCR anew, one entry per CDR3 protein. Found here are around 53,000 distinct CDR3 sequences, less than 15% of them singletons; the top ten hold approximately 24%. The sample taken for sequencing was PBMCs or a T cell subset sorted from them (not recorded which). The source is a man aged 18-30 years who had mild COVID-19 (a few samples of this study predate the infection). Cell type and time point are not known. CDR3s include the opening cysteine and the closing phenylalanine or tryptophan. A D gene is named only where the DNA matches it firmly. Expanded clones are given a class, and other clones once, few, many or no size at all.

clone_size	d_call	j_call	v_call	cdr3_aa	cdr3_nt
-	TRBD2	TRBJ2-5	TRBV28	CASSIGLAGDPKETQYF	TGTGCCAGCAGTATCGGACTAGCGGGGGACCCGAAAGAGACCCAGTACTTC
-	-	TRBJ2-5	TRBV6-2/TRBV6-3	CASSRSSQETQYF	TGTGCCAGCAGTCGCAGCTCCCAAGAGACCCAGTACTTC
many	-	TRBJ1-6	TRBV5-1	CASSLEAGGSYSPLHF	TGCGCCAGCAGCTTGGAGGCTGGGGGGAGTTATTCACCCCTCCACTTT
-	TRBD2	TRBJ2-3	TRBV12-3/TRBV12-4	CASSSFDPWGGTQDTQYF	TGTGCCAGCAGTTCTTTTGACCCTTGGGGGGGGACTCAAGATACGCAGTATTTT
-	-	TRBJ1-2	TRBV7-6	CASSFIQGGYTF	TGTGCCAGCAGCTTTATTCAGGGTGGCTACACCTTC
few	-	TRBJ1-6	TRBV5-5	CASGQNSPLHF	TGTGCCAGCGGACAGAATTCACCCCTCCACTTT
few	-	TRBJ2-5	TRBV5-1	CASSLAYNRAETETQYF	TGCGCCAGCAGCTTGGCGTATAACAGGGCTGAGACGGAGACCCAGTACTTC
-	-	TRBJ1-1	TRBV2	CASLPPGPLAFF	TGTGCCAGCCTCCCTCCGGGACCCTTGGCTTTCTTT
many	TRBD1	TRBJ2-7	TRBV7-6	CASSLEQGVRYEQYF	TGTGCCAGCAGCTTAGAGCAGGGGGTGAGGTACGAGCAGTACTTC
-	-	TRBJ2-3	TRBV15	CATSRDQGTDTQYF	TGTGCCACCAGCAGAGATCAGGGGACAGATACGCAGTATTTT
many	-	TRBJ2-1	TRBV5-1	CASSLAGNYNEQFF	TGCGCCAGCAGCTTGGCAGGAAACTACAATGAGCAGTTCTTC
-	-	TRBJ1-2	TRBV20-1	CRTRDNYGYTF	TGCAGGACTCGGGACAACTATGGCTACACCTTC
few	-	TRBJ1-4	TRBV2	CASISSGEKLFF	TGTGCCAGCATTAGTTCAGGGGAAAAACTGTTTTTT
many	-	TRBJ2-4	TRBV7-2	CASSHHTGRDKNIQYF	TGTGCCAGCAGCCATCATACAGGGAGGGACAAAAACATTCAGTACTTC
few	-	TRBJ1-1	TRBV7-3	CASSLDSQMNTEAFF	TGTGCCAGCAGCTTAGATTCTCAGATGAACACTGAAGCTTTCTTT
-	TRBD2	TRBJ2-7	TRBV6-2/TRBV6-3	CASRTSAYEQYF	TGTGCCAGCAGGACTAGCGCCTACGAGCAGTACTTC
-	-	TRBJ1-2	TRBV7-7	CASSFETTHGYTF	TGTGCCAGCAGCTTCGAGACTACACATGGCTACACCTTC
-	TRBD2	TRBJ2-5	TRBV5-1	CASSSTAGVQETQYF	TGCGCCAGCAGCTCGACGGCGGGGGTTCAAGAGACCCAGTACTTC
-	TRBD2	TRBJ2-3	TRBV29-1	CSVGTSGTDTQYF	TGCAGCGTTGGGACTAGCGGCACAGATACGCAGTATTTT